This entry describes one TCR beta chain. This record comes from a study of blood T cell repertoires in COVID-19. Whole-study context: T cells, B-cell-depleted T cells, or PBMCs supplied cDNA or gDNA.

The CDR3 covers 14 residues. The V gene end was trimmed by 6 bases and the J gene end by 3 bases; junction bases not matched to a gene: 0. Germline V gene sequence: CDR1 MNHEY, CDR2 SMNVEV (reference sequence). Per the study methods: Amplification with reference gene primers provided the estimates of nucleated cell counts. The assay was immunoSEQ multiplex PCR, and TCRdb's table has in-frame clones only and misses some. That table is the source of V, J and clone size, and D and trimming were worked out from the DNA. The sample lists around 80,000 clones, roughly 87% occurring once. The sample comprised peripheral blood. The V call is TRBV27, the J call TRBJ1-6, with 9 bases aligning to TRBD1. The sequence derives from a man at least 80 years old with acute or convalescent COVID-19. The CDR3 DNA follows: TGTGCCAGCAGGACAGGGGGCTATAATTCACCCCTCCACTTT. It encodes CASRTGGYNSPLHF.